This T cell receptor beta chain was sequenced in a study of blood T cell repertoires in COVID-19. Study context: Collection of acute and convalescent COVID-19 samples took place in the United States, Italy and Spain. Sample material is recorded as cDNA or gDNA derived from T cells, B-cell-depleted T cells, or PBMCs.

In terms of age and location, participants ranged from about 18 to 100 years and lived in under 30 US areas. This CDR3 is built from 18 residues. V shed 2 bases, J shed 0 bases, and the junction held 5 bases outside the gene matches. Germline V gives CDR1 SGHTA, CDR2 FQGNSA. In the authors' methods: Counts of nucleated cells, estimated from reference gene primer amplification, were obtained. Some clones are missing from TCRdb's copy, which holds only in-frame ones; the method was immunoSEQ multiplex PCR. The V and J calls and clone size are taken from that table; D and trimming were inferred from the DNA. The sample lists about 440,000 clones; about 85% were seen once.

This chain joins TRBV7-2 and TRBJ2-6, with 9 bases aligning to TRBD1. What was sequenced was PBMCs or T cells enriched from blood (not recorded which). This receptor was obtained from a woman between 18 and 29 years old with acute COVID-19. CDR3 bases: TGTGCCAGCAGCTTAATCGGACAGGGGCCCTCTGGGGCCAACGTCCTGACTTTC. It encodes CASSLIGQGPSGANVLTF. The variable domain in full, with the rest retrieved from reference TRBV7-2 and TRBJ2-6, is GAGVSQSPSNKVTEKGKDVELRCDPISGHTALYWYRQSLGQGLEFLIYFQGNSAPDKSGLPSDRFSAERTGGSVSTLTIQRTQQEDSAVYLCASSLIGQGPSGANVLTFGAGSRLTVL.